This TCR beta chain appears in the sequencing data of a study of blood T cell repertoires in COVID-19. Participant age was roughly 18 to 90 years, and participants resided in about two dozen US areas. A few counts support this clone. One end of the junction does not line up with germline, which may come from a read error. Germline lookup yields CDR1 LNHDA and CDR2 SQIVND (reference sequence). The CDR3 spans 16 residues. The method was immunoSEQ multiplex PCR; TCRdb's version includes in-frame clones alone and lacks a portion of them. The sample lists under 300,000 clones; around 85% were seen once. The sequence was obtained from a woman aged 35 to 49 with acute COVID-19. V is TRBV19 and J is TRBJ1-1, with 9 bases lining up with TRBD1. Input material: PBMCs or T cells enriched from blood (not recorded which). The CDR3: CASRTGTGLKNAEAFF. The CDR3 DNA reads TGTGCCAGTAGAACCGGGACAGGGCTTAAGAACGCTGAAGCTTTCTTT. Using reference TRBV19 and TRBJ1-1 for the parts outside the CDR3, the full variable domain is DGGITQSPKYLFRKEGQNVTLSCEQNLNHDAMYWYRQDPGQGLRLIYYSQIVNDFQKGDIAEGYSVSREKKESFPLTVTSAQKNPTAFYLCASRTGTGLKNAEAFFGQGTRLTVV.